These 27 T cell receptor beta chains originate from one sample sequenced in a study of beta chain features in type 1 diabetes (dated by TCRdb to 2016 to 2018). The library was made by the immunoSEQ multiplex PCR assay. The High Capacity cDNA Reverse Transcription Kit was used to reverse transcribe all of the isolated RNA, meaning that expressed TCRB transcripts were what got sequenced. This is the immuneACCESS table as TCRdb keeps it, with only in-frame sequences that have V and J called. A part of the clones is gone; compared with another copy, unresolved V genes explain less than half, and the rest is unexplained. Counted in this sample were 810,000 or so clones; 15% to 20% of them appeared once. Around 0.02% of the sample is in the top ten clones. The specimen was naive CD4+ T cells from blood. The cell subset or site label, read with the paper, signifies: true naive CD4+ T cells. The receptors were sampled from a woman under 30 in good health.

The chain joins TRBV5-1 to TRBJ2-6; 11 bases map to TRBD1. Germline-derived CDR1 and CDR2 are SGHRS and YFSETQ. The CDR3 is 18 amino acids. J was trimmed by 0 bases and V by 5 bases; bases with no gene match: 7. CDR3 DNA sequence: TGCGCCAGCAGAACGGGGACAGGGGGTTACTCTGGGGCCAACGTCCTGACTTTC. Protein sequence: CASRTGTGGYSGANVLTF.

In this sample, this clone turned up a few times. This chain links TRBV7-9 with TRBJ2-1; 13 nucleotides line up with TRBD2. Per germline, CDR1 SEHNR and CDR2 FQNEAQ (reference sequence). Trimming took 4 bases from V and 4 from J; bases not matched to a gene: 7. The length of the CDR3 is 17 residues. CDR3 nucleotides: TGTGCCAGCAGCTGGGGGACTAGCGGGACAGTATACAATGAGCAGTTCTTC. The encoded protein is CASSWGTSGTVYNEQFF. The variable domain in full, with the rest retrieved from reference TRBV7-9 and TRBJ2-1, is DTGVSQNPRHKITKRGQNVTFRCDPISEHNRLYWYRQTLGQGPEFLTYFQNEAQLEKSRLLSDRFSAERPKGSFSTLEIQRTEQGDSAMYLCASSWGTSGTVYNEQFFGPGTRLTVL.

The rearrangement links TRBV6-6 to TRBJ2-2; perhaps TRBD2 as D (5 bases). V dropped 6 bases and J dropped 3 bases, with 8 bases sitting between them. Germline V gene lookup returns CDR1 MNHNY and CDR2 SVGAGI (reference sequence). This CDR3 is 13 amino acids long. The chain's CDR3 is CASSEGYTGELFF. The CDR3 nucleotides read TGTGCCAGCAGCGAGGGTTACACCGGGGAGCTGTTTTTT.

V gene TRBV25-1 combines with J gene TRBJ2-7; D is possibly TRBD2 (5 bases). Trimming shortened V by 9 bases and J by 6 bases, and 18 bases separated the two germline ends. The germline CDR1 and CDR2 sequences are MGHDK and SYGVNS. There are 13 residues in the CDR3. In nucleotides, the CDR3 is TGTGCCAGGGAGGTAAGGGCGGAGGTCGAGCAGTACTTC. It is translated as CAREVRAEVEQYF.

The chain links TRBV7-3 to TRBJ2-1; TRBD2 matches at 11 bases. The CDR3 totals 14 residues. In germline, CDR1 is SGHTA, CDR2 FQGTGA. Trimming at V came to 8 bases and at J to 4 bases, leaving 4 bases not matched to a gene. CDR3 sequence reads: CASSRLAGYNEQFF. The DNA of the CDR3 is TGTGCCAGCTCTAGACTAGCGGGATACAATGAGCAGTTCTTC. The full variable domain, completed using reference TRBV7-3 and TRBJ2-1, is GAGVSQTPSNKVTEKGKYVELRCDPISGHTALYWYRQSLGQGPEFLIYFQGTGAADDSGLPNDRFFAVRPEGSVSTLKIQRTERGDSAVYLCASSRLAGYNEQFFGPGTRLTVL.

The chain couples TRBV15 to TRBJ2-6; unclear D gene. The CDR3 is 16 amino acids. Trimming shortened V by 1 base and J by 1 base, and 8 bases separated the two germline ends. Germline V gives CDR1 LNHNV, CDR2 YYDKDF (reference sequence). In DNA, the CDR3 is TGTGCCACCAGCAGAGGGGGTCAATCTGGGGCCAACGTCCTGACTTTC. Residues: CATSRGGQSGANVLTF. Looking up the rest from reference TRBV15 and TRBJ2-6 gives the full variable domain: DAMVIQNPRYQVTQFGKPVTLSCSQTLNHNVMYWYQQKSSQAPKLLFHYYDKDFNNEADTPDNFQSRRPNTSFCFLDIRSPGLGDTAMYLCATSRGGQSGANVLTFGAGSRLTVL.

J is TRBJ1-2 and V is TRBV19, with a weak D call TRBD1 (5 bases). There are 15 residues in the CDR3. The V end lost 5 bases, the J end lost 6 bases, and 19 bases lay between the germline ends. CDR1 and CDR2 (germline): LNHDA, SQIVND (reference sequence). The CDR3 protein is CASSAGRSYRHGYTF. In DNA, the CDR3 is TGTGCCAGTAGTGCAGGGAGATCGTACCGGCATGGCTACACCTTC.

This chain connects TRBV10-3 to TRBJ2-5; the match to TRBD1 covers 8 bases. The CDR3 spans 14 residues. Germline V gene data show CDR1 as ENHRY and CDR2 as SYGVKD. After removal of 10 bases from V and 2 bases from J, the junction contained 9 bases not matched to a gene. The CDR3 here is CATLPGTGQETQYF. CDR3 nucleotide sequence: TGTGCCACACTACCCGGGACAGGTCAAGAGACCCAGTACTTC.

This clone has just a few counts. This chain links TRBV6-5 with TRBJ2-1; possibly TRBD1 or TRBD2 for D (5 bases each). CDR1 is MNHEY and CDR2 is SVGAGI in the germline V gene. The CDR3 spans 12 residues. Trimming took 9 bases from V and 7 from J, leaving 13 bases between them. The CDR3 protein is CARQEEVNEQFF. As DNA, the CDR3 is TGTGCCAGACAGGAGGAGGTGAATGAGCAGTTCTTC.

V gene TRBV29-1 combines with J gene TRBJ2-1, with D perhaps matching TRBD2 (6 bases). CDR1 SQVTM and CDR2 ANQGSEA come from the germline V gene. The V and J ends lost 5 bases and 6 bases respectively, with 11 bases between them. The CDR3 covers 12 residues. For the CDR3, the DNA is TGCAGCGTTTTCCGGGAGTTCAATGAGCAGTTCTTC. Protein product: CSVFREFNEQFF.

This clone was seen more than once but under ten times. V and J are TRBV7-3 and TRBJ2-7; the D is unclear. Trimming removed 5 bases from V and 3 bases from J, with 11 bases in between. The germline V gene has CDR1 SGHTA and CDR2 FQGTGA. This CDR3 contains 13 residues. CDR3 protein: CASSLKNGYEQYF. CDR3 nucleotide sequence: TGTGCCAGCAGCCTCAAAAACGGCTACGAGCAGTACTTC.

The chain recombines TRBV28 with TRBJ2-7; D is unresolved. The CDR3 totals 14 residues. The ends were cut back, 6 bases at V and 1 base at J, with 13 bases in the middle. The germline gives CDR1 MDHEN, CDR2 SYDVKM. The chain's CDR3 is CASRGSLPSYEQYF. The CDR3 region has the DNA TGTGCCAGCAGAGGGTCTCTCCCGTCCTACGAGCAGTACTTC.

This clone appeared a few times. This chain links TRBV7-2 with TRBJ2-5, with a weak D call TRBD2 (6 bases). This CDR3 is 14 amino acids long. The germline V gene encodes CDR1 SGHTA and CDR2 FQGNSA. The V and J ends lost 5 bases and 2 bases respectively, with 12 bases between them. The CDR3 is CASSPRTMQETQYF. The CDR3 coding sequence is TGTGCCAGCAGCCCTCGGACTATGCAAGAGACCCAGTACTTC.

This clone was seen a handful of times. The rearrangement joins TRBV5-6 to TRBJ1-2; D perhaps matches TRBD1 (5 bases). The CDR3 sequence is 13 residues long. V was trimmed by 2 bases and J by 4 bases, leaving 9 bases between them. Germline-derived CDR1 and CDR2 are SGHDT and YYEEEE. In DNA, the CDR3 is TGTGCCAGCAGCTTTGAGGGGCTCTATGGCTACACCTTC. Its protein product is CASSFEGLYGYTF.

The chain employs TRBV18 and TRBJ2-7, with unresolved D. This CDR3 is built from 14 residues. Between the trimmed V and J ends, which lost 4 bases and 3 bases, there was a span of 13 bases. Germline V lookup: CDR1 KGHSH, CDR2 LQKENI. Here the CDR3 reads CASSQVRKVYEQYF. In DNA form, the CDR3 reads TGTGCCAGCTCACAAGTTCGAAAGGTCTACGAGCAGTACTTC.

This clone was counted between two and nine times. The rearrangement links TRBV6-5 to TRBJ2-1; 13 positions agree with TRBD2. The V segment lost 6 bases and the J segment 9 bases; nucleotides outside the gene matches: 8. Germline V gene sequence: CDR1 MNHEY, CDR2 SVGAGI. CDR3 length: 15 amino acids. The CDR3 loop reads CASSPLAGGPREQFF. The CDR3 DNA follows: TGTGCCAGCAGCCCACTAGCGGGAGGGCCACGTGAGCAGTTCTTC.

This clone has a handful of counts. This chain uses TRBV6-6 with TRBJ1-5; tentatively, D is TRBD1 (6 bases). Germline lookup yields CDR1 MNHNY and CDR2 SVGAGI (reference sequence). Trimming pared 6 bases from V and 2 bases from J, leaving 14 bases between. The CDR3 has 15 amino acids. The DNA for the CDR3 is TGTGCCAGCAGCCCCATACAGGGTGGCAATCAGCCCCAGCATTTT. Protein product: CASSPIQGGNQPQHF.

J is TRBJ2-6 and V is TRBV7-3; D unclear. This CDR3 has 16 amino acids. Germline V gene lookup returns CDR1 SGHTA and CDR2 FQGTGA. V was cut by 4 bases and J by 0 bases, with 10 bases left in between. CDR3 sequence reads: CASSSGPGSGANVLTF. In nucleotides, the CDR3 is TGTGCCAGCAGCTCCGGGCCGGGCTCTGGGGCCAACGTCCTGACTTTC.

A few counts support this clone. The rearrangement links TRBV29-1 to TRBJ2-7; D is unclear. V was trimmed by 7 bases and J by 2 bases, leaving 21 bases between them. In germline, CDR1 is SQVTM, CDR2 ANQGSEA. CDR3 length: 15 amino acids. CDR3 coding DNA: TGCAGCGGGAAATGGGTATCTGGTGCAACCTACGAGCAGTACTTC. It specifies CSGKWVSGATYEQYF.

The chain recombines TRBV9 with TRBJ2-3; the D gene is possibly TRBD1 (5 bases). The CDR3 has 15 amino acids. V dropped 4 bases and J dropped 1 base, with 13 bases sitting between them. Per the germline V gene, CDR1 is SGDLS and CDR2 is YYNGEE. CDR3 residues: CASSPRTPGTDTQYF. The DNA of the CDR3 is TGTGCCAGCAGCCCGAGGACACCTGGCACAGATACGCAGTATTTT.

This clone was detected ten times or more. The chain combines TRBV10-3 with TRBJ2-1; no clear D. V shed 4 bases and J shed 10 bases, with 14 bases lying between them. CDR3 size: 13 residues. Germline loops: CDR1 ENHRY, CDR2 SYGVKD. The CDR3 loop is CAISGERYREQFF. CDR3 in DNA: TGTGCCATCAGTGGAGAGAGATATCGCGAGCAGTTCTTC.

This chain joins TRBV7-9 and TRBJ2-3; 11 bases fit TRBD2. The V segment lost 4 bases and the J segment 6 bases; nucleotides outside the gene matches: 6. The CDR3 has 15 amino acids. Germline CDR1 is SEHNR and CDR2 is FQNEAQ (reference sequence). CDR3 loop: CASSSRLAGPDTQYF. The CDR3 bases are TGTGCCAGCAGCTCGCGACTAGCGGGACCGGATACGCAGTATTTT.

This clone has just a few counts. V and J are TRBV18 and TRBJ1-5; 7 bases match TRBD1. V trimming: 5 bases; J trimming: 7 bases; junction bases outside the gene matches: 8. Germline CDR1 and CDR2: KGHSH and LQKENI. The CDR3 is 14 residues long. The CDR3 sequence is CASSADRAKQPQHF. The CDR3 DNA sequence: TGTGCCAGCTCAGCCGACAGGGCGAAGCAGCCCCAGCATTTT.

This clone appeared a few times. The chain recombines TRBV6-5 with TRBJ1-2; D gene uncertain. CDR3 size: 15 residues. Trimming stripped 0 bases from V and 4 bases from J, with 12 bases between. Germline values: CDR1 MNHEY, CDR2 SVGAGI. CDR3 nucleotides: TGTGCCAGCAGTTACTCGGAGGGCTATGGCTATGGCTACACCTTC. As protein: CASSYSEGYGYGYTF.

V and J are TRBV7-2 and TRBJ2-7; tentative D call: TRBD2 (7 bases). The germline V gene encodes CDR1 SGHTA and CDR2 FQGNSA. The CDR3 is 15 amino acids. V was shortened by 1 base and J by 6 bases, with 16 bases between the two germline ends. The CDR3 region is CASSLEGGGQGEQYF. Here the CDR3 DNA reads TGTGCCAGCAGCTTAGAAGGGGGAGGGCAGGGCGAGCAGTACTTC.

The chain couples TRBV4-3 to TRBJ2-1, with D unresolved. With 0 bases removed from V and 4 bases from J, the gap between germline ends came to 4 bases. Germline assignment: CDR1 LGHNA and CDR2 YSLEER. This CDR3 is 13 amino acids long. CDR3 protein: CASSQDHYNEQFF. The DNA for the CDR3 is TGCGCCAGCAGCCAAGACCATTACAATGAGCAGTTCTTC.

A note on this clone: At one end, the junction sequence differs from germline, possibly due to a read error. This chain uses TRBV7-9 with TRBJ1-1; 7 nucleotides line up with TRBD1. CDR1 and CDR2 from the germline V gene are SEHNR and FQNEAQ (reference sequence). The CDR3 is 13 amino acids. In DNA, the CDR3 is TGTGCCACCAGCCGACAGGGCAACACTGAAGCTTTCTTT. Translated: CATSRQGNTEAFF.